Below, 32 T cell receptor beta chains from the same sample are listed, as sequenced in a study of T cells in Graves' hyperthyroidism and ophthalmopathy. RNA transcripts yielded amplified TCR beta CDR3 regions. HTBI primers were used for first-round RT-PCR of the TCR CDR3. TCRdb re-called the multiplex PCR reads with MiXCR, one entry per CDR3 protein. The data show 300,000 to 500,000 distinct CDR3 sequences, 14% to 15% seen once. Source material: blood. These receptors originate from a woman younger than 45 with Graves' hyperthyroidism.

This clonotype was seen ten or more times. The chain joins TRBV3-1 to TRBJ2-1; 8 bases are a match to TRBD2. The CDR3 loop spans 16 amino acids. Looked up from germline, CDR1 is LGHDT and CDR2 is YNNKEL (reference sequence). Trimming took 4 bases from V and 7 from J; bases not matched to a gene: 12. The CDR3 sequence is CASSPPTGRALNEQFF. Written as DNA, the CDR3 is TGTGCCAGCAGCCCGCCAACCGGGAGGGCCTTGAATGAGCAGTTCTTC.

This chain uses TRBV3-1 with TRBJ2-1; no definite D call. CDR3 size: 13 residues. From germline, CDR1 is LGHDT and CDR2 YNNKEL (reference sequence). V shed 0 bases and J shed 9 bases, with 9 bases lying between them. Here the CDR3 DNA reads TGTGCCAGCAGCCAAGACCAGCACGGTGAGCAGTTCTTC. Protein sequence: CASSQDQHGEQFF.

This clonotype was counted a few times. This chain connects TRBV6-2 or TRBV6-3 to TRBJ1-2; D gene ambiguous. Trimming pared 6 bases from V and 0 bases from J, leaving 11 bases between. Germline V gene lookup returns CDR1 MNHEY and CDR2 SVGEGT. The CDR3 runs 14 residues. The CDR3 here is CASRYGLANYGYTF. The DNA of the CDR3 is TGTGCCAGCAGATATGGGCTAGCTAACTATGGCTACACCTTC.

This clonotype was detected many times. V usage is TRBV20-1 and J usage is TRBJ1-1; the D gene is possibly TRBD1 (6 bases). Germline V gene sequence: CDR1 DFQATT, CDR2 SNEGSKA (reference sequence). CDR3 size: 14 residues. Trimming left V 2 bases short and J 3 bases short, with 13 bases between. The CDR3 region is CSARSGAGDTEAFF. The CDR3 DNA follows: TGCAGTGCTAGATCTGGGGCAGGGGACACTGAAGCTTTCTTT.

This clonotype has just a few counts. J is TRBJ1-1 and V is TRBV5-4, with 7 positions matching TRBD1. This CDR3 is built from 14 residues. Germline V gene sequence: CDR1 SGHNT, CDR2 YYREEE (reference sequence). V dropped 5 bases and J dropped 4; count of bases not matched to a gene: 8. This CDR3 reads CASRQGVRTTEAFF. CDR3 in DNA: TGTGCCAGCAGGCAGGGGGTTCGAACCACTGAAGCTTTCTTT.

The chain links TRBV7-9 to TRBJ2-7; the D gene could be TRBD1 or TRBD2 (5 bases each). The V gene's germline CDR1 is SEHNR and CDR2 FQNEAQ (reference sequence). Deletions cut 5 bases from V and 0 bases from J, with 14 bases between. The CDR3 loop spans 15 amino acids. This CDR3 reads CASSPRDGNSYEQYF. CDR3 nucleotide sequence: TGTGCCAGCAGCCCCCGGGACGGTAACTCCTACGAGCAGTACTTC.

At least ten counts were recorded for this clonotype. This rearrangement joins TRBV12-5 to TRBJ2-1; TRBD2 matches 9 bases. From germline, CDR1 is LGHNT and CDR2 FRNRAP. J was trimmed by 5 bases and V by 2 bases; bases with no gene match: 13. The CDR3 sequence is 18 residues long. The CDR3 loop reads CASGLRGLVAGEDNEQFF. The CDR3 bases are TGTGCTAGTGGTTTGAGAGGTTTGGTAGCGGGAGAAGACAATGAGCAGTTCTTC.

Notes on this clonotype: One end of the junction varies from germline; a read error may be responsible. This chain links TRBV29-1 with TRBJ2-1; 16 positions match TRBD2. The CDR3 is 13 residues long. Germline CDR1 SQVTM, CDR2 ANQGSEA. DNA for the CDR3: TGCAGCGTCGGGACTAGCGGGAGGGTTGAGCCGTTCTTC. Protein: CSVGTSGRVEPFF.

This clonotype was observed at least ten times. The genes are TRBV28 and TRBJ1-2; D gene unclear. V shed 6 bases and J shed 2 bases, with 13 bases lying between them. The CDR3 has 14 residues. Germline values: CDR1 MDHEN, CDR2 SYDVKM. CDR3 DNA: TGTGCCAGCAGCGGAGGGCACTCGAACTATGGCTACACCTTC. Translated, it gives CASSGGHSNYGYTF.

Worth noting for this clonotype: An end of the junction differs from the germline gene, which may be a read error. The chain has TRBV6-2 or TRBV6-3 and TRBJ2-7, with 10 bases identical to TRBD2. CDR1 is MNHEY and CDR2 is SVGEGT in the germline V gene. This CDR3 has 16 residues. CDR3 sequence: CASSDSSGSTGYEQYF. In DNA form, the CDR3 reads TGTGCCAGCAGTGACTCTAGCGGGAGCACAGGCTACGAGCAGTACTTC.

This clonotype was seen a handful of times. The genes are TRBV7-9 and TRBJ2-2, with 9 bases lining up with TRBD2. The CDR3 covers 14 residues. After removal of 5 bases from V and 6 bases from J, the junction contained 4 bases not matched to a gene. In germline, CDR1 is SEHNR, CDR2 FQNEAQ (reference sequence). The CDR3 sequence: CASSPREGAGELFF. The CDR3 bases are TGTGCCAGCAGCCCGCGGGAGGGGGCCGGGGAGCTGTTTTTT.

This clonotype was counted many times. The chain carries TRBV2 and TRBJ2-5, with D hard to call. The CDR3 spans 14 residues. Between the trimmed V and J ends, which lost 6 bases and 5 bases, there was a span of 16 bases. Germline V lookup: CDR1 SNHLY, CDR2 FYNNEI. The DNA for the CDR3 is TGTGCCAGCAGGCCCCAACCCTTGCGGGAGACCCAGTACTTC. This sequence encodes CASRPQPLRETQYF.

This clonotype has ten or more counts. The chain links TRBV20-1 to TRBJ2-7; D is perhaps TRBD2 (6 bases). Looked up from germline, CDR1 is DFQATT and CDR2 is SNEGSKA (reference sequence). The CDR3 spans 14 residues. The V end was cut by 5 bases, the J end by 1 base, with 15 bases between. The chain's CDR3 is CSAVTLGRSYEQYF. Here the CDR3 DNA reads TGCAGTGCTGTCACTTTGGGGAGGTCCTACGAGCAGTACTTC.

The table lists this clonotype with many counts. The chain uses TRBV28 and TRBJ2-7; maybe TRBD1 (7 bases). The V gene's germline CDR1 is MDHEN and CDR2 SYDVKM. This CDR3 is 12 amino acids long. The V gene lost 7 bases and the J gene lost 3 bases, with 10 bases spanning the gap. Written as DNA, the CDR3 is TGTGCCAGCACCCAGGGGGGCTACGAGCAGTACTTC. Its translation: CASTQGGYEQYF.

This clonotype was seen repeatedly, ten times or more. Here the CDR3 reads CASSPRGGGMTYPPYGYTF. The CDR3 DNA reads TGTGCCAGCAGTCCCAGAGGAGGGGGGATGACGTACCCTCCCTATGGCTACACCTTC. This sequence joins TRBV28 and TRBJ1-2, with a weak D call TRBD1 (6 bases). The CDR3 contains 19 residues. Germline CDR1 is MDHEN and CDR2 is SYDVKM. Trimming removed 5 bases from V and 4 bases from J, with 29 bases in between.

The rearrangement links TRBV11-2 to TRBJ2-2; 7 bases line up with TRBD2. The CDR3 is 14 residues long. V was pared by 10 bases and J by 3 bases, with 8 bases of the junction left unmatched. Per the germline V gene, CDR1 is SGHAT and CDR2 is FQNNGV. The CDR3, as DNA: TGTGCCACAAGGCGGGGGATCGACACCGGGGAGCTGTTTTTT. Protein sequence: CATRRGIDTGELFF. The variable domain in full, with the rest retrieved from reference TRBV11-2 and TRBJ2-2, is EAGVAQSPRYKIIEKRQSVAFWCNPISGHATLYWYQQILGQGPKLLIQFQNNGVVDDSQLPKDRFSAERLKGVDSTLKIQPAKLEDSAVYLCATRRGIDTGELFFGEGSRLTVL.

This clonotype was detected a few times. The genes are TRBV11-3 and TRBJ2-2; the match to TRBD2 covers 7 bases. Germline V gene sequence: CDR1 SGHNT, CDR2 YENEEA. There are 14 residues in the CDR3. V lost 5 bases and J lost 6; bases outside the gene matches: 6. This CDR3 reads CASSPIGGAGELFF. DNA for the CDR3: TGTGCCAGCAGCCCTATTGGGGGGGCCGGGGAGCTGTTTTTT. Based on the CDR3 plus reference TRBV11-3 and TRBJ2-2, the full variable domain is EAGVVQSPRYKIIEKKQPVAFWCNPISGHNTLYWYLQNLGQGPELLIRYENEEAVDDSQLPKDRFSAERLKGVDSTLKIQPAELGDSAVYLCASSPIGGAGELFFGEGSRLTVL.

This clonotype came up many times. This chain connects TRBV28 to TRBJ2-7; 13 bases map to TRBD2. The CDR3 has 19 amino acids. V trimming: 4 bases; J trimming: 2 bases; junction bases outside the gene matches: 14. The V gene's germline CDR1 is MDHEN and CDR2 SYDVKM. This CDR3 reads CASSSRFSGTSGAPYEQYF. In DNA, the CDR3 is TGTGCCAGCAGTTCCCGGTTCTCCGGGACTAGCGGGGCTCCCTACGAGCAGTACTTC.

The chain joins TRBV19 to TRBJ1-5; maybe TRBD1 (5 bases). Trimming removed 3 bases at V and 7 bases at J, with 10 bases between. CDR3 length equals 13 residues. Germline CDR1 is LNHDA and CDR2 is SQIVND (reference sequence). DNA of the CDR3: TGTGCCAGTAGTATCCAGGGCCCCCAGCCCCAGCATTTT. Translating gives CASSIQGPQPQHF.

Worth noting for this clonotype: A much larger clone differs by one base, so this may be a read error. Without the conserved terminal phenylalanine or tryptophan, this CDR3 likely stems from a read error. The genes are TRBV6-9 and TRBJ2-7, with TRBD1 matching over 7 bases. The CDR3 runs to 14 residues. Germline V gives CDR1 MNHGY, CDR2 SVAAGI. V was pared by 2 bases and J by 3 bases, with 4 bases of the junction left unmatched. The CDR3 region has the DNA TGTGCCAGCAGTTATCGGGACAGTCTCTACGAGCAGTACCTC. It is translated as CASSYRDSLYEQYL.

Many counts were recorded for this clonotype. The chain employs TRBV20-1 and TRBJ2-7; 12 positions agree with TRBD1. Per germline, CDR1 DFQATT and CDR2 SNEGSKA (reference sequence). V dropped 0 bases and J dropped 6; count of bases not matched to a gene: 6. This CDR3 has 15 amino acids. CDR3 sequence (DNA): TGCAGTGCTAGAGATGGGGGACAGGGGGCGCGCGAGCAGTACTTC. Translation: CSARDGGQGAREQYF.

This clonotype was recorded many times. This rearrangement joins TRBV2 to TRBJ1-5, with no clear D. Germline V gene lookup returns CDR1 SNHLY and CDR2 FYNNEI. V gave up 1 base and J gave up 0 bases, with 7 bases separating them. CDR3 length equals 15 residues. The CDR3 loop is CASSEEGDSNQPQHF. DNA of the CDR3: TGTGCCAGCAGTGAAGAGGGAGATAGCAATCAGCCCCAGCATTTT. Based on the CDR3 plus reference TRBV2 and TRBJ1-5, the full variable domain is EPEVTQTPSHQVTQMGQEVILRCVPISNHLYFYWYRQILGQKVEFLVSFYNNEISEKSEIFDDQFSVERPDGSNFTLKIRSTKLEDSAMYFCASSEEGDSNQPQHFGDGTRLSIL.

This clonotype showed up just a few times. Germline is not matched at one junction end, which may reflect a read error. This CDR3 reads CASSEGGWGGNQPQHF. CDR3 DNA sequence: TGTGCCAGCAGCGAAGGGGGGTGGGGGGGCAATCAGCCCCAGCATTTT. The chain joins TRBV2 to TRBJ1-5; D is perhaps TRBD1 (6 bases). CDR1 and CDR2 (germline): SNHLY, FYNNEI. There are 16 residues in the CDR3.

V gene TRBV5-1 combines with J gene TRBJ2-1, with D perhaps TRBD1 or TRBD2 (7 bases each). CDR1 is SGHRS, CDR2 YFSETQ, per germline. V was pared by 7 bases and J by 2 bases, with 16 bases between. This CDR3 is built from 15 residues. In nucleotides, the CDR3 is TGCGCCAGCGAATCAGGGGGGGGGGCCTACAATGAGCAGTTCTTC. Protein product: CASESGGGAYNEQFF.

This chain connects TRBV24-1 to TRBJ1-5; 7 nucleotides agree with TRBD1. CDR3 length: 14 residues. The V segment lost 4 bases and the J segment 1 base; nucleotides outside the gene matches: 0. Germline CDR1 KGHDR, CDR2 SFDVKD. CDR3 region: CATSEGGSNQPQHF. The DNA for the CDR3 is TGTGCCACCAGTGAAGGGGGCAGCAATCAGCCCCAGCATTTT.

The V and J genes are TRBV6-5 and TRBJ1-1; 10 positions match TRBD1. The CDR3 totals 15 residues. CDR1 MNHEY and CDR2 SVGAGI come from the germline V gene. With 2 bases clipped from V and 3 bases from J, the junction kept 3 bases outside the gene matches. CDR3 protein: CASSYPGQGYTEAFF. The CDR3 DNA reads TGTGCCAGCAGTTACCCGGGACAGGGGTACACTGAAGCTTTCTTT.

On this clonotype itself: Possible read error: a much larger clone is one base away. The CDR3 bases are TGTGCCAGCAGCCCGAGGACAGGACACTCCTACAATAAGCAGTTCTTC. Its translation is CASSPRTGHSYNKQFF. The chain employs TRBV11-2 and TRBJ2-1; 7 bases match TRBD1. The CDR3 totals 16 residues. CDR1 is SGHAT and CDR2 is FQNNGV in the germline V gene.

The V call is TRBV10-1, the J call TRBJ2-3, with D possibly being TRBD2 (5 bases). Germline-derived CDR1 and CDR2 are WNHNN and SYGVQD (reference sequence). This CDR3 region has 13 residues. V was shortened by 2 bases and J by 6 bases, with 9 bases between the two germline ends. Here the CDR3 DNA reads TGCGCCAGCAGTGAGCGTAGGAGGGATACGCAGTATTTT. Translating gives CASSERRRDTQYF.

This clonotype was counted between two and nine times. This sequence joins TRBV28 and TRBJ2-3, with 8 nucleotides matching TRBD1. V lost 3 bases, J lost 0 bases, and 5 bases stayed unmatched. Germline values: CDR1 MDHEN, CDR2 SYDVKM. The length of the CDR3 is 16 residues. CDR3 in DNA: TGTGCCAGCAGTTTTCACAGGGGGGTTAGCACAGATACGCAGTATTTT. Amino acids: CASSFHRGVSTDTQYF.

The J gene is TRBJ1-2, the V gene TRBV3-1, with 10 bases lining up with TRBD1. J was trimmed by 7 bases and V by 1 base; bases with no gene match: 6. The CDR3 spans 15 residues. The germline gives CDR1 LGHDT, CDR2 YNNKEL (reference sequence). The CDR3 here is CASSQVETGGFGYTF. In DNA form, the CDR3 reads TGTGCCAGCAGCCAAGTGGAGACAGGGGGCTTTGGCTACACCTTC.

This clonotype was counted many times. This rearrangement joins TRBV7-2 to TRBJ2-1; TRBD2 is a possible D gene (6 bases). CDR3 length: 15 amino acids. V was clipped by 5 bases and J by 0 bases, with 11 bases between them. The germline CDR1 and CDR2 sequences are SGHTA and FQGNSA. CDR3 loop: CASSRIGSSYNEQFF. The CDR3 DNA sequence: TGTGCCAGCAGCCGAATCGGGAGCTCCTACAATGAGCAGTTCTTC.

The chain carries TRBV5-1 and TRBJ2-5; TRBD2 aligns across 9 bases. After removal of 7 bases from V and 5 bases from J, the junction contained 9 bases not matched to a gene. The germline V gene has CDR1 SGHRS and CDR2 YFSETQ. The CDR3 runs 14 residues. Here the CDR3 reads CASSGGRARETQYF. The CDR3 DNA sequence: TGCGCCAGCTCCGGCGGGAGGGCCCGGGAGACCCAGTACTTC.